The clone carrying this TCR beta chain was recorded at least ten times. This entry belongs to a study of T-cell reconstitution after alpha-beta-depleted transplantation in children. A library of TCRbeta sequences, prepared with unique molecular identifiers, was generated. TCRdb re-derived calls from the PCR reads in MiXCR, one entry per CDR3 protein. The sample lists approximately 83,000 distinct CDR3 sequences; 12% were seen once. In germline, CDR1 is SQVTM, CDR2 ANQGSEA. Losses at the gene ends were 8 bases for V and 4 bases for J; bases not matched to a gene: 12. The CDR3 is 14 amino acids. Sequenced here: PBMCs from the stem cell graft donor, sampled from the stem cell graft. The sequence was collected from a human donor who donated a stem cell graft to a child with inherited bone marrow failure. The chain is built from TRBV29-1 and TRBJ2-3; TRBD1 matches at 7 bases. The CDR3 reads CSLAGVTGSDTQYF. DNA for the CDR3: TGCAGCCTCGCCGGGGTGACAGGGTCAGATACGCAGTATTTT.